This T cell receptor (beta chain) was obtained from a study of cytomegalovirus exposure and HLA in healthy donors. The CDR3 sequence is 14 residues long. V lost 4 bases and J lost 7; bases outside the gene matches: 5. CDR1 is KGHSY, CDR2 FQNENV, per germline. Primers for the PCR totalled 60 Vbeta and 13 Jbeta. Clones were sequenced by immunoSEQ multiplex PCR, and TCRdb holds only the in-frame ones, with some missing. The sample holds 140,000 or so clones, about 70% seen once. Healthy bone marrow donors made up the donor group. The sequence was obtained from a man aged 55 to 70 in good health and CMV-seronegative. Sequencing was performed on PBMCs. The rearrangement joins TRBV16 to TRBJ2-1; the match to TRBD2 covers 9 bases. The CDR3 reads CASSRTREGNEQFF. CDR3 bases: TGTGCCAGCAGCCGTACGCGGGAGGGGAATGAGCAGTTCTTC.